This T cell receptor (beta chain) is from a study of T-cell reconstitution after alpha-beta-depleted transplantation in children. Study conclusions and caveats: Approximately two months post-transplant, alpha-beta T cells reportedly originated from several hundred expanded graft clones. At day 60, the high TCRbeta diversity found in some patients originated from recipient T cells and thymic progenitors that had survived. Counts and diversity of T cells one year after transplant came mostly from newly produced T cells.

Only one count was recorded for this clonotype. The antigen remains undetermined. Library preparation (for TCRbeta) was performed with unique molecular identifiers. TCRdb re-called the PCR reads with MiXCR, one entry per CDR3 protein. The sample lists 250,000 to 300,000 distinct CDR3 sequences; around 9.1% were seen once. Between the trimmed V and J ends, which lost 6 bases and 0 bases, there was a span of 12 bases. The germline V gene has CDR1 ENHRY and CDR2 SYGVKD. This CDR3 has 14 amino acids. This clonotype was obtained from a boy under three years old with acute myeloid leukemia, due to receive a stem cell transplant. V is TRBV10-3 and J is TRBJ2-7, with TRBD1 as a possible D gene (5 bases). The sample here was PBMCs, taken before TCRalphabeta/CD19-depleted stem cell transplant. The CDR3 DNA reads TGTGCCATCAGCCTACGACAGAGCTCCTACGAGCAGTACTTC. Protein: CAISLRQSSYEQYF.